The rows below give T cell receptor beta chains drawn from one sample of a study of blood T cells in healthy people across ages. TCRdb re-derived calls from the 5' RACE reads in MiXCR, one entry per CDR3 protein. Seen here are about 1,600,000 distinct CDR3 sequences, 35% to 45% observed once, and the top ten hold 7.9%. Sequenced: blood. The origin of the receptors is a woman between 18 and 29 years old in good health. Each CDR3 is given with its conserved first and last residue. D genes are given only for firm matches. Rows give clone size only sometimes, using once, few, many, or a class for an expanded clone.

>TRBJ2-5|-|-|TRBV30
TGTGCCTGGAGTGTAACAGGGTGGGGGGAGACCCAGTACTTC
CAWSVTGWGETQYF
>TRBJ2-4|-|-|TRBV7-9
TGTGCCAGCAGCTTAGGAGGGGGTGGAGGAAACATTCAGTACTTC
CASSLGGGGGNIQYF
>TRBJ2-7|-|-|TRBV9
TGTGTCAGCAGCGAGGGACTGAGCTCCTACAATGAGCAGTACTTC
CVSSEGLSSYNEQYF
>TRBJ2-2|once|TRBD1|TRBV7-8
TGTGCCAGCAGCTCACTTGGACAGGCGCACACCGGGGAGCTGTTTTTT
CASSSLGQAHTGELFF
>TRBJ1-5|-|TRBD1|TRBV27
TGTGCCAGCAGGTCACAGGGGCTCGGCAATCAGCCCCAGCATTTT
CASRSQGLGNQPQHF
>TRBJ2-1|-|-|TRBV5-1
TGCGCCAGCAGCTTGGGACAGTCGAGCTCCTACAATGGGCAGTTCTTC
CASSLGQSSSYNGQFF
>TRBJ2-7|-|-|TRBV2
TGTGCCAGCAGGATTGCCTCCTACGAGCAGTACTTC
CASRIASYEQYF
>TRBJ2-1|-|-|TRBV20-1
TGCAGTGCTGGCAATGAAGGCTCCTACAATGAGCAGTTCTTC
CSAGNEGSYNEQFF
>TRBJ2-2|-|-|TRBV24-1
TGTGCCACCAGCACCACTGGGTCGAACACCGGGGAGCTGTTTTTT
CATSTTGSNTGELFF
>TRBJ2-7|-|TRBD1|TRBV6-5
TGTGCCAGCAGTTACCTGACAGGGGCCTACGAGCAGTACTTC
CASSYLTGAYEQYF
>TRBJ2-7|-|TRBD1|TRBV27
TGTGCCAGCAGTTTATCCGCTACCGGGACAGGGTCCAACGAGCAGTACTTC
CASSLSATGTGSNEQYF
>TRBJ1-5|-|-|TRBV27
TGTGCCAGCAGCCGTAAACCGGTTGTGAGCAATCAGCCCCAGCATTTT
CASSRKPVVSNQPQHF
>TRBJ2-1|few|TRBD1|TRBV20-1
TGCAGTGCTCCGGGACAGGGAAATACTGAGCAGTTCTTC
CSAPGQGNTEQFF
>TRBJ1-1|-|-|TRBV9
TGTGCCAGCAGCGTAGCGGCAGCCTTGAACACTGAAGCTTTCTTT
CASSVAAALNTEAFF
>TRBJ2-7|few|TRBD2|TRBV4-1
TGCGCCAGCAGCCAACTAGCGGGAGAGGCCTACGAGCAGTACTTC
CASSQLAGEAYEQYF
>TRBJ1-1|-|-|TRBV5-4
TGTGCCAGCAGCCCCAAAATGTCGAACACTGAAGCTTTCTTT
CASSPKMSNTEAFF
>TRBJ2-2|few|TRBD2|TRBV4-2
TGTGCCAGCAGCCAAGAATGGACTAGCGTGGCCGGGGAGCTGTTTTTT
CASSQEWTSVAGELFF
>TRBJ2-7|-|TRBD2|TRBV6-2/TRBV6-3
TGTGCCAGCAGTTACTCGACGGGAGGGTTTCCCTACGAGCAGTACTTC
CASSYSTGGFPYEQYF
>TRBJ2-1|-|TRBD2|TRBV24-1
TGTGCCACCAGTGATACCAGGGCTAGCGGGAGCTCCTACAATGAGCAGTTCTTC
CATSDTRASGSSYNEQFF
>TRBJ2-7|few|TRBD2|TRBV2
TGTGCCAGCAGTGAAATAACTAGCGGGAGGCACTACGAGCAGTACTTC
CASSEITSGRHYEQYF
>TRBJ2-1|-|TRBD2|TRBV3-1
TGTGCCAGCAGCCAAAATGGGGGACTACGTCCTAATGAGCAGTTCTTC
CASSQNGGLRPNEQFF
>TRBJ1-1|once|-|TRBV27
TGTGCCAGCAGCCCTTTGCCGGGGCGATGGAGCACTGAAGCTTTCTTT
CASSPLPGRWSTEAFF
>TRBJ2-3|-|TRBD2|TRBV29-1
TGCAGCGTTGTTGCAGCGGGAGGGGGCACAGATACGCAGTATTTT
CSVVAAGGGTDTQYF
>TRBJ1-2|-|TRBD1|TRBV6-1
TGTGCCAGCAGTGAAGCTGCCGGGACAGATGCGAGCTATGGCTACACCTTC
CASSEAAGTDASYGYTF
>TRBJ2-5|-|TRBD2|TRBV6-6
TGTGCCAGCAGTTTTGCAGCGGGGGAAGAGACCCAGTACTTC
CASSFAAGEETQYF
>TRBJ1-1|-|TRBD1|TRBV28
TGTGCCAGCAGTGAGGGGGCGCGAGGGACTGAAGCTTTCTTT
CASSEGARGTEAFF
>TRBJ2-5|-|-|TRBV12-3/TRBV12-4
TGTGCCAGCAGTTTCTTCGGTGGCCCGGAGACCCAGTACTTC
CASSFFGGPETQYF
>TRBJ2-4|-|-|TRBV30
TGTGCCTGGAGAGGGAACGAGGCCGGAAAAAACATTCAGTACTTC
CAWRGNEAGKNIQYF
>TRBJ1-4|-|-|TRBV27
TGTGCCAAGCGGGGGTCTAATGAAAAACTGTTTTTT
CAKRGSNEKLFF
>TRBJ1-2|once|TRBD1|TRBV10-2
TGCGCCAGCGCACCCACAGGGGCGATTAACTATGGCTACACCTTC
CASAPTGAINYGYTF